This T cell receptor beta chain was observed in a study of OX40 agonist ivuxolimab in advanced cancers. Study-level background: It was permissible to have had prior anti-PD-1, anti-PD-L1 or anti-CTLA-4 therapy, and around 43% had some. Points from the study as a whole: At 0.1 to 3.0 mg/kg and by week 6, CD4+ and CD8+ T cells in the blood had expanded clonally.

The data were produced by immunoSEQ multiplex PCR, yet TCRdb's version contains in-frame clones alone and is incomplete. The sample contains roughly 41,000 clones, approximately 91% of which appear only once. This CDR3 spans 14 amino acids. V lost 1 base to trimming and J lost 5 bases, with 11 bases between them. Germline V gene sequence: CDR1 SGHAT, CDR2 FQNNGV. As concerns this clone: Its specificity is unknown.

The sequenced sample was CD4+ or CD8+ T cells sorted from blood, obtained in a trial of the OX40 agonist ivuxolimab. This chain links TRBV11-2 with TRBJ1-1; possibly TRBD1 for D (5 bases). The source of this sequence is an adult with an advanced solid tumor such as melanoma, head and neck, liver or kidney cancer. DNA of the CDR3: TGTGCCAGCAGCTTAGTGGCAGGGCGGACTGAAGCTTTCTTT. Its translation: CASSLVAGRTEAFF.